This T cell receptor (beta chain) was found in a study of human T cells and chemical hapten exposure. Indicated time point: pre-sensitization, week 0. This sample's treatment: therapeutic diphenylcyclopropenone sensitization with weekly scalp DPC. This CDR3 comprises 15 residues. V gave up 5 bases and J gave up 7 bases, with 18 bases separating them. The germline gives CDR1 MNHEY, CDR2 SVGAGI. This clonotype turned up a few times. TCRdb re-analysed the RACE reads in MiXCR, keeping a single row per CDR3 protein. The sample includes about 300,000 distinct CDR3 sequences, about 5% of them seen just once. The sequence was collected from a woman under 30 with alopecia areata. Some clones in this sample may be carry-over from other donors' samples. The rearrangement links TRBV6-5 to TRBJ1-5; possible D gene TRBD1, 5 bases. The sequenced sample was whole blood, obtained in connection with sensitization to the hapten diphenylcyclopropenone (DPC). The CDR3, as DNA: TGTGCCAGCAGTACCAGACCGGGACGGAAACAGCCCCAGCATTTT. The encoded protein is CASSTRPGRKQPQHF.